This T cell receptor (beta chain) was captured in a study of T cells in Graves' hyperthyroidism and ophthalmopathy. Hyperthyroidism patients were newly diagnosed, had disease duration under 2 months, and were aged 18 to 65 years. There were TCR beta CDR3 regions amplified from RNA transcripts. TCR CDR3 regions were first amplified by RT-PCR with HTBI primers. TCRdb re-called the multiplex PCR reads with MiXCR, one entry per CDR3 protein. The repertoire has roughly 400,000 distinct CDR3 sequences, about 25% of them found once; the top ten carry 70% to 75%. Sequenced material: blood. This sequence originates from a man aged 45-65 years with Graves' hyperthyroidism.

The CDR3 coding sequence is TGTGCCAGCTCACCACAGGGGGGACAAGAGACCCAGTACTTC. Its protein is CASSPQGGQETQYF. The chain links TRBV18 to TRBJ2-5; tentatively, D is TRBD1 or TRBD2 (6 bases each). The CDR3 extends over 14 amino acids. Per the germline V gene, CDR1 is KGHSH and CDR2 is LQKENI. V lost 1 base, J lost 2 bases, and 8 bases lay in between. The variable domain in full, with the rest retrieved from reference TRBV18 and TRBJ2-5, is NAGVMQNPRHLVRRRGQEARLRCSPMKGHSHVYWYRQLPEEGLKFMVYLQKENIIDESGMPKERFSAEFPKEGPSILRIQQVVRGDSAAYFCASSPQGGQETQYFGPGTRLLVL.